The source of this T cell receptor (beta chain) is a study of response to subunit inactivated influenza vaccine. General study findings and limits: Few new T cells, the authors suggested, are recruited by each seasonal influenza vaccination.

CDR1 and CDR2 (germline): DFQATT, SNEGSKA (reference sequence). The CDR3 extends over 15 amino acids. Trimming cost V 6 bases and J 3 bases; bases outside gene matches: 8. This clonotype was counted between two and nine times. Its antigen is as yet unknown. TCRdb reprocessed the RT-PCR reads with MiXCR, giving one entry per CDR3 protein. The sample has over 800,000 distinct CDR3 sequences, less than 25% seen once. The sequences come from PBMCs from blood, collected 5 days after vaccination. The J gene is TRBJ2-3, the V gene TRBV20-1; 11 bases match TRBD2. The sequence was collected from a man aged 45 to 65 who received an inactivated influenza vaccine. The CDR3 sequence is CSAPRPSGRTDTQYF. The DNA for the CDR3 is TGCAGTGCCCCGCGACCTAGCGGGAGGACAGATACGCAGTATTTT.